This is a list of T cell receptor beta chains from one sample in a study of T cell responses to AZD1222 COVID-19 vaccine. Method: immunoSEQ multiplex PCR; TCRdb's copy keeps in-frame clones and lacks some. The profile covers over 95,000 clones, with around nine tenths appearing a single time and approximately 7% taken by the ten largest. The sample was peripheral blood, taken on day 0 of AZD1222 vaccination. All receptors come from an adult in good health. CDR3s include the opening cysteine and the closing phenylalanine or tryptophan. The order of the fields is J gene, clone size, D gene, V gene, CDR3 DNA, CDR3 protein. The D gene is left open where the match is weak. Only some rows state a clone size, as once, few, many or a class for expanded clones.

>TRBJ2-7|few|-|TRBV5-4
TGTGCCAGCAGCCCCCCCGGTGGGGAGCAGTACTTC
CASSPPGGEQYF
>TRBJ2-2|-|-|TRBV19
TGTGCCAGTAGTACCGTAGGCACCGGGGAGCTGTTTTTT
CASSTVGTGELFF
>TRBJ2-7|-|-|TRBV28
TGTGCCAGCAGTATCACAGGTATGTGGTACGAGCAGTACTTC
CASSITGMWYEQYF
>TRBJ2-7|-|TRBD2|TRBV5-1
TGCGCCAGCGGTCAGCGGGGAAGCTCCTACGAGCAGTACTTC
CASGQRGSSYEQYF
>TRBJ2-7|once|TRBD2|TRBV28
TGTGCCAGCAGTTTTTCAGGCGGGAGGTCCAGGGAGCAGTACTTC
CASSFSGGRSREQYF
>TRBJ2-3|-|-|TRBV24-1
TGTGCCACCAGCACGGGACACAGAGATACGCAGTATTTT
CATSTGHRDTQYF
>TRBJ1-5|-|-|TRBV28
TGTGCCAGCCTTTCAGGGCAGGGTAGCAATCAGCCCCAGCATTTT
CASLSGQGSNQPQHF
>TRBJ2-1|-|TRBD2|TRBV28
TGTGCCACCTTAAAGCCGGGACTAGCGGGAGGGCAGTTCTTC
CATLKPGLAGGQFF
>TRBJ1-3|-|-|TRBV6-1
TGTGCCAGCAGTGAGGGAATCTTCTCTGGAAACACCATATATTTT
CASSEGIFSGNTIYF
>TRBJ1-5|-|-|TRBV5-6
TGTGCCAGCAGCTTTTCAGGGGATCAGCCCCAGCATTTT
CASSFSGDQPQHF
>TRBJ2-7|-|TRBD1|TRBV7-8
TGTGCCAGCAGCAAAGGGACAGGGACCTACGAGCAGTACTTC
CASSKGTGTYEQYF
>TRBJ1-2|-|TRBD1|TRBV4-1
TGCGCCAGCAGCGGACAGGGATATGGCTACACCTTC
CASSGQGYGYTF
>TRBJ2-1|-|-|TRBV11-2
TGTGCCAGCAGCGCTCAGAATGAGCAGTTCTTC
CASSAQNEQFF
>TRBJ1-1|-|-|TRBV7-8
TGTGCCAGCAGCCCCCCGGGAGGGTCTGAAGCTTTCTTT
CASSPPGGSEAFF
>TRBJ1-1|-|-|TRBV7-8
TGTGCCAGCACCCGGGCTTTTATGGGAATGAACACTGAAGCTTTCTTT
CASTRAFMGMNTEAFF
>TRBJ1-1|-|TRBD1|TRBV14
TGTGCCACCTCTCGGACAGGGTGGACTGAAGCTTTCTTT
CATSRTGWTEAFF
>TRBJ1-4|-|TRBD1|TRBV11-2
TGTGCCAGCAGCTTGGGACAGGGGGATGAAAAACTGTTTTTT
CASSLGQGDEKLFF
>TRBJ1-3|-|TRBD1|TRBV5-1
TGCGCCAGCAGCTTGGGGGGACAGGGAGTCCGAAACACCATATATTTT
CASSLGGQGVRNTIYF
>TRBJ2-7|-|TRBD2|TRBV5-4
TGTGCCAGCAGCGAGGGACTAGCGGACTCCTACGAGCAGTACTTC
CASSEGLADSYEQYF
>TRBJ2-3|-|-|TRBV28
TGTGCCAGCAGGCCTTCATGGGATACGCAGTATTTT
CASRPSWDTQYF
>TRBJ2-2|-|TRBD1|TRBV5-1
TGCGCCAGCAGCCAGGGACAGGGTTCCGGGGAGCTGTTTTTT
CASSQGQGSGELFF
>TRBJ1-1|-|-|TRBV7-3
TGTGCCAGCAGCTTAATGGGGGGCACTGAAGCTTTCTTT
CASSLMGGTEAFF
>TRBJ1-1|-|-|TRBV9
TGTGCCAGCAGCGTAGGAACCCAGGGCGAAGCTTTCTTT
CASSVGTQGEAFF
>TRBJ2-1|-|-|TRBV2
TGTGCCAGCAGTGTAAGGGGTGAGCAGTTCTTC
CASSVRGEQFF
>TRBJ1-2|-|-|TRBV19
TGTGCCAGTAGTGAGAACCGGGACGGCTATGGCTACACCTTC
CASSENRDGYGYTF
>TRBJ2-1|-|-|TRBV27
TGTGCCAGCAGCTTCGCCCCTCAACTAGCAGGTGGGGACAATGAGCAGTTCTTC
CASSFAPQLAGGDNEQFF
>TRBJ1-1|once|-|TRBV19
TGTGCCAGTAGTATTGAGGAGGGAGGGGACACTGAAGCTTTCTTT
CASSIEEGGDTEAFF
>TRBJ1-5|-|-|TRBV5-1
TGCGCCAGCAGCTTGGGAAGTGGGGCAGGCAATCAGCCCCAGCATTTT
CASSLGSGAGNQPQHF
>TRBJ2-3|-|-|TRBV5-1
TGCGCCAGCAGCTTGGGGCTAGCAAGGGATACGCAGTATTTT
CASSLGLARDTQYF
>TRBJ1-5|-|-|TRBV5-8
TGTGCCAGCAGCTTGGGCAGGGAAAGGAATCAGCCCCAGCATTTT
CASSLGRERNQPQHF
>TRBJ1-1|-|TRBD1|TRBV9
TGTGCCAGCAGCCCACGGACAGGGTTGAACACTGAAGCTTTCTTT
CASSPRTGLNTEAFF
>TRBJ1-6|-|-|TRBV11-3
TGTGCCAGCAGCCATGGACAGAGGGATTCACCCCTCCACTTT
CASSHGQRDSPLHF